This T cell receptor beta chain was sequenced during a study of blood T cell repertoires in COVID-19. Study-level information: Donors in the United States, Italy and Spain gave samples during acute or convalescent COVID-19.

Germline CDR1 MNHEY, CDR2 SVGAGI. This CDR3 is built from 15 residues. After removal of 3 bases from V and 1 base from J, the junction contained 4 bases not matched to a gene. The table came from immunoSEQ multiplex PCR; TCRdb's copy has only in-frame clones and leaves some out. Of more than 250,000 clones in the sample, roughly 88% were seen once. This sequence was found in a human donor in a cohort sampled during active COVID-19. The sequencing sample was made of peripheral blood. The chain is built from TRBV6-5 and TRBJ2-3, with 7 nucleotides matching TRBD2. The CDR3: CASSYGAGGTDTQYF. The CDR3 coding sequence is TGTGCCAGCAGTTATGGCGCGGGGGGCACAGATACGCAGTATTTT.